This TCR beta chain was documented in a study of long-term antiretroviral therapy in people with HIV (dated by TCRdb to 2022 to 2024). At the level of the whole study: Collection of the earliest samples took place about a decade ahead of the 2015 WHO recommendation for immediate ART, at a time when ART was typically delayed until CD4 counts fell. A retrospective serial study tested whether changes in peripheral blood TRB repertoire composition and diversity were associated with ART initiation and durable HIV suppression. A total of around 190 cryopreserved PBMC samples came from 30 or so adults with confirmed HIV infection and were collected serially over a mean of around 6 years (range 1-12). Of the roughly 31 participants with HIV, about a dozen were female. No cross-contamination during QIAcube processing was seen in test extractions of a monoclonal T-cell line run alongside 33 polyclonal samples. Results the study describes overall, beyond this receptor: HIV repertoires had narrower CDR3 length ranges than controls, and the network structure suggested an antigen-experienced repertoire that shifted only slightly toward naive after ART. Limited PBMC availability meant only the TCR beta chain was sequenced, without alpha chain pairing. The samples span the years 2004 to 2017, and the ART regimens used may be less effective than current regimens. Because pre-ART samples had limited cell numbers, profiling was done on unsorted PBMC rather than on sorted CD4+ and CD8+ T cells. Inferences about post-ART repertoire changes were limited because no data were available on ART adherence, viral resistance or therapy changes. Expanded TRB clones identified before ART initiation dominated the repertoire at all time points, although this dominance fluctuated and declined in many PLHIV after ART. Starting ART was linked to a significant rise in TRB diversity, yet even with long-term ART the diversity remained significantly lower than in transplant donor controls.

The germline V gene (reference sequence) provides CDR1 LNHDA and CDR2 SQIVND. There are 12 amino acids in the CDR3, from cysteine to phenylalanine inclusive. Only the CDR3 DNA is retained, 36 bases long and in frame from the first base. The junction shows trimming of 5 bases on V and 10 bases on J, plus 12 bases between the germline ends. Note on this clone: What this receptor recognizes is not known. No much larger clone exists at a distance of one base, and base qualities are not known.

To be included, a participant needed at least one PBMC sample from before ART initiation plus at least two post-ART samples. Every participant with HIV received treatment in the United States of America. Before DNA extraction, cryopreserved samples containing roughly 1-10 million PBMC were thawed and washed. At the time of the earliest PBMC sample, participants with HIV were aged between about 23 and 55 years. Each participant contributed PBMC samples from 1-4 timepoints before ART initiation and 2-8 timepoints after ART initiation, with a median of 7 samples. Serial HIV viral load, CD4+ T-cell count, ART history and demographic data were obtained for every participant. A Qiagen kit on a QIAcube was used to extract genomic DNA from unsorted PBMC, with samples processed in batches of 12. The immunoSEQ hsTCRB v3.0 assay was used at survey level resolution to sequence the TRB variable region. The target sequencing depth for TRB was 40,000-50,000 T-cell genomes per sample. Pooled TRB libraries were sequenced on an Illumina MiSeq with a v3 150-cycle kit. As for the authors' bioinformatics: Analysis of repertoires was carried out in R inside a reproducible Nextflow workflow spanning QC, data transformation and analysis. Custom analyses were implemented in LymphoSeq2, an R package for AIRR-Seq data exploration. A handful of samples that produced fewer than 5000 total TRB sequences were removed, so 150 to 200 HIV repertoires were analyzed. Among the approximately 180 retained HIV repertoires, around 60 were collected before ART initiation and roughly 130 were collected after ART initiation. Repertoires were downsampled to 5000 TRB nucleotide sequences, and summary statistics were averaged over 100 downsampling iterations. Only TRB sequences with CDR3 regions of at least seven amino acids were retained for analysis. A Shannon entropy-derived clonality score and the Gini coefficient were used to measure diversity. In repertoire networks, the top 5000 CDR3 amino acid sequences were linked whenever an edit distance of one separated two sequences. GLIPH2 predicted antigen specificity groups and MHC restriction for TRB CDR3 amino acid sequences. To flag known CMV, EBV, HIV or tissue antigen associations, CDR3 amino acid sequences were matched against VDJdb and McPAS-TCR. Pre-ART, post-ART and control groups were compared with Wilcoxon signed-rank tests and Holm-Bonferroni correction. TCRdb holds this immuneACCESS table with in-frame rearrangements only. Some clones are missing; in checked studies, unresolved V genes explain under half, and the rest has no known cause. D and trimming were read from the DNA, whereas the V and J calls and clone size are those reported in that table. The sample records roughly 50,000 clones, about 86% of which are singletons. 2.5% to 3% of the sample belongs to the ten largest clones.

This TCR derives from a young woman with HIV. Sequenced material: unsorted PBMCs, taken 0.8 years after starting antiretroviral therapy. This chain joins TRBV19 to TRBJ2-1; TRBD2 might be the D gene, on 5 matching bases. The bases are TGTGCCAGTAGTTCCGGGGAATCGGAGCAGTTCTTC. It codes for CASSSGESEQFF.